This TCR beta chain was captured in a study of T cell responses to AZD1222 COVID-19 vaccine. Researchers grouped second doses given at about 4 or about 12 weeks into one pool. In germline, CDR1 is MDHEN, CDR2 SYDVKM. The CDR3 is made up of 14 amino acids. Between the trimmed V and J ends, which lost 4 bases and 0 bases, there was a span of 10 bases. The assay was immunoSEQ multiplex PCR, and TCRdb's table has in-frame clones only and misses some. The sample shows around 120,000 clones, about 89% of them seen only once. The rearrangement links TRBV28 to TRBJ2-7; no clear D. The clonotype originates from an adult who received the AZD1222 COVID-19 vaccine. The material sequenced was peripheral blood, taken 28 days after the second AZD1222 dose. CDR3 DNA: TGTGCCAGCAGTTCTCCCCCGAGCTCCTACGAGCAGTACTTC. Its protein product is CASSSPPSSYEQYF.